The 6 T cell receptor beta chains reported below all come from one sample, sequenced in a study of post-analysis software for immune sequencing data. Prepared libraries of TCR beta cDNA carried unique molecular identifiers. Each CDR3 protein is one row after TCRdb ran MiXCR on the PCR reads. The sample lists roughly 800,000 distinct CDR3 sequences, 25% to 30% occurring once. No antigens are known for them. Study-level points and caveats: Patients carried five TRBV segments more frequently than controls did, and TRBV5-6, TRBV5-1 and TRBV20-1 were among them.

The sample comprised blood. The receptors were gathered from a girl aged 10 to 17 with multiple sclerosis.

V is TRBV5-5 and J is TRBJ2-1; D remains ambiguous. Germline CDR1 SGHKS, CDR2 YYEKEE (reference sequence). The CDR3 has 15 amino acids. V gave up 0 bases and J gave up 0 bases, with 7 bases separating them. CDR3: CASSLDPPSYNEQFF. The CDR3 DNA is TGTGCCAGCAGCTTGGACCCTCCCTCCTACAATGAGCAGTTCTTC.

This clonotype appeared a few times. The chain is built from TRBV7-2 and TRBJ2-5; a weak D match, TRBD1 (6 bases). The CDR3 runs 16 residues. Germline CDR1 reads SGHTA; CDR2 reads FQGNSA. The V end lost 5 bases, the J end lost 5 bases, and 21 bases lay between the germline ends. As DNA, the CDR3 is TGTGCCAGCAGCCGAGCATATCAGGGGTTTAGGGAGACCCAGTACTTC. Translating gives CASSRAYQGFRETQYF.

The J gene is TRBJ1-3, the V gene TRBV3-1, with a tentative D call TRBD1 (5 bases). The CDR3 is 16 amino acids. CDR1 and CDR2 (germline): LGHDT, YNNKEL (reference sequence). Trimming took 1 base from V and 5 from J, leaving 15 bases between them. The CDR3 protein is CASSQVDSPRRNTIYF. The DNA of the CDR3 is TGTGCCAGCAGCCAAGTCGACAGCCCGCGTAGAAACACCATATATTTT.

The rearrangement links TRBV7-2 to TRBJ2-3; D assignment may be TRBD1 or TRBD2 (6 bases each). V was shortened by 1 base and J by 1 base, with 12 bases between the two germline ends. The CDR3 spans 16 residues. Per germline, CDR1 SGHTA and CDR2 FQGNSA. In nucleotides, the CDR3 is TGTGCCAGCAGCTTAGGGGGGGCAGGCGGCACAGATACGCAGTATTTT. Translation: CASSLGGAGGTDTQYF.

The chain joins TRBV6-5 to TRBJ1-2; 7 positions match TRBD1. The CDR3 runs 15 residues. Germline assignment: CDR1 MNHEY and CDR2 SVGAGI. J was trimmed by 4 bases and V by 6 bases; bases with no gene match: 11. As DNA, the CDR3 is TGTGCCAGCAGGGCTCAGGGGGGGGCTTTCTATGGCTACACCTTC. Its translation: CASRAQGGAFYGYTF.

The CDR3 sequence: CASSRALPIYSNQPQHF. CDR3 coding DNA: TGTGCCAGCAGCCGCGCGTTACCAATTTATAGCAATCAGCCCCAGCATTTT. The chain uses TRBV6-1 and TRBJ1-5, with D unresolved. The CDR3 is 17 amino acids. Germline CDR1 MNHNS, CDR2 SASEGT. V lost 6 bases to trimming and J lost 0 bases, with 18 bases between them.